Sequencing of this T cell receptor beta chain was carried out in a study of technical replicates of blood from four donors (dated by TCRdb to 2015 to 2018). V is cut by 0 bases and J by 15 bases, and the space between the germline ends is 15 bases. The CDR3 runs 13 amino acids, cysteine and phenylalanine included. The sequence is cut down to CDR3 DNA, 39 bases in frame from base 1. Looking up the germline V gene yields CDR1 SNHLY and CDR2 FYNNEI. As for this clone: Its antigen is currently not known. No qualities accompany the bases; no much larger clone lies one base away.

The receptor library was made with the immunoSEQ multiplex PCR assay. In TCRdb, the immuneACCESS table is reduced to in-frame sequences with V and J assigned. These tables do not hold every clone; where another copy was compared, an unresolved V gene accounts for under half, and the others remain unexplained. Across this sample there are just over 55,000 clones, with just under 95% seen only once. The top ten hold 4.2% of the sample. The sequencing input was PBMCs. The sequence was collected from a human donor in good health. Some clones in this sample may be carry-over from other donors' samples. The V gene is TRBV2 and the J gene is TRBJ2-1, with a weak D call of TRBD2 (6 bases match). The DNA is as follows: TGTGCCAGCAGTGAAGCAGGAGGGGTCGTTCCGTTCTTC. It translates as CASSEAGGVVPFF. The reference TRBV2 and TRBJ2-1 proteins fill in what lies around the CDR3, so the full variable domain reads EPEVTQTPSHQVTQMGQEVILRCVPISNHLYFYWYRQILGQKVEFLVSFYNNEISEKSEIFDDQFSVERPDGSNFTLKIRSTKLEDSAMYFCASSEAGGVVPFFGPGTRLTVL.